Listed here are 28 T cell receptor beta chains from one sample, sequenced in a study of a mutant IDH1 vaccine in newly diagnosed glioma (dated by TCRdb to the early 2020s). The library was prepared using the immunoSEQ multiplex PCR assay. TCRdb took over this immuneACCESS table, retaining in-frame rearrangements with V and J assigned. Such tables are incomplete; in checked studies, under half of the missing clones stem from an unresolved V gene, and the remainder is unexplained. The table for this sample lists about 68,000 clones; 75% to 85% of them were counted only once. More than 8% of the sample belongs to the ten largest clones. This specimen's time point label, interpreted: baseline, week 1 (first vaccination visit). Reading the label with the study, this specimen's treatment or condition is: pre-vaccination baseline after standard-of-care therapy. Sequenced material: PBMCs, taken from a glioma patient treated with radiotherapy, temozolomide or both. These receptors came from a man aged 45-65 years with glioma.

The V gene is TRBV7-8, the J gene TRBJ2-5; D unclear. The ends were cut back, 5 bases at V and 4 bases at J, with 11 bases in the middle. From germline, CDR1 is SGHVS and CDR2 FQNEAQ. The CDR3 is 13 amino acids. The chain's CDR3 is CASSRLRRETQYF. CDR3 nucleotides: TGTGCCAGCAGCCGCTTGAGGCGAGAGACCCAGTACTTC. Together with reference TRBV7-8 and TRBJ2-5, the CDR3 gives the full variable domain: GAGVSQSPRYKVAKRGQDVALRCDPISGHVSLFWYQQALGQGPEFLTYFQNEAQLDKSGLPSDRFFAERPEGSVSTLKIQRTQQEDSAVYLCASSRLRRETQYFGPGTRLLVL.

This clone is categorized as hyperexpanded. The V gene is TRBV7-8, the J gene TRBJ1-2; TRBD1 is a possible D gene (5 bases). Deletions cut 2 bases from V and 3 bases from J, with 10 bases between. This CDR3 comprises 14 residues. CDR1 is SGHVS and CDR2 is FQNEAQ in the germline V gene. CDR3 amino acids: CASSLLGEDYGYTF. The CDR3 region has the DNA TGTGCCAGCAGCTTATTGGGGGAAGACTATGGCTACACCTTC.

This chain connects TRBV7-8 to TRBJ2-3; D call uncertain. Germline CDR1 SGHVS, CDR2 FQNEAQ. V lost 3 bases and J lost 5, with 9 bases in between. This CDR3 contains 13 residues. CDR3 sequence: CASSFGVGDTQYF. The CDR3 nucleotides are TGTGCCAGCAGCTTCGGAGTGGGAGATACGCAGTATTTT.

This chain connects TRBV6-5 to TRBJ2-7, with a tentative D call TRBD1 (5 bases). Germline CDR1 is MNHEY and CDR2 is SVGAGI. The CDR3 is made up of 12 amino acids. V was shortened by 7 bases and J by 7 bases, with 14 bases between the two germline ends. DNA of the CDR3: TGTGCCAGCATCGGCAGGGAATATGAGCAGTACTTC. Its protein is CASIGREYEQYF.

This chain joins TRBV30 and TRBJ2-1; D not resolved. V lost 3 bases and J 5 bases, leaving 11 bases between the germline ends. The CDR3 is made up of 13 amino acids. Germline V gene sequence: CDR1 GTSNPN, CDR2 SVGIG (reference sequence). CDR3 DNA: TGTGCCTGGAGATCTAAGCGCGACAATGAGCAGTTCTTC. Translation gives CAWRSKRDNEQFF. The entire variable domain, with the rest obtained from reference TRBV30 and TRBJ2-1, is as follows: SQTIHQWPATLVQPVGSPLSLECTVEGTSNPNLYWYRQAAGRGLQLLFYSVGIGQISSEVPQNLSASRPQDRQFILSSKKLLLSDSGFYLCAWRSKRDNEQFFGPGTRLTVL.

The rearrangement uses TRBV19 and TRBJ2-7, with D possibly TRBD1 on 5 matching bases. The CDR3 covers 16 residues. Germline V CDR1 and CDR2: LNHDA, SQIVND (reference sequence). V shed 0 bases and J shed 5 bases, with 17 bases lying between them. CDR3 protein: CASSIDGAELQHEQYF. The CDR3 DNA reads as TGTGCCAGTAGTATAGATGGGGCAGAGCTTCAACACGAGCAGTACTTC.

This clone was picked up one time. The chain combines TRBV25-1 with TRBJ2-6, with a tentative D call TRBD1 (5 bases). V was shortened by 6 bases and J by 4 bases, with 13 bases between the two germline ends. This CDR3 spans 15 amino acids. Per germline, CDR1 MGHDK and CDR2 SYGVNS. The CDR3 DNA follows: TGTGCCAGCAGCGCCAGGGTACTCGGGGCCAACGTCCTGACTTTC. This codes for CASSARVLGANVLTF.

The rearrangement links TRBV5-1 to TRBJ2-7, with D tentatively TRBD2 (6 bases). Trimming pared 4 bases from V and 0 bases from J, leaving 14 bases between. Germline lookup yields CDR1 SGHRS and CDR2 YFSETQ. CDR3 length: 15 residues. The CDR3 region has the DNA TGCGCCAGCAGCCCCGGGACTCTACGCTCCTACGAGCAGTACTTC. Protein: CASSPGTLRSYEQYF.

This sequence joins TRBV28 and TRBJ1-1, with a tentative D call TRBD1 (5 bases). V shed 6 bases and J shed 7 bases, with 18 bases lying between them. The length of the CDR3 is 14 residues. CDR1 and CDR2 (germline): MDHEN, SYDVKM. CDR3 amino acids: CASSTGTQGREAFF. For the CDR3, the DNA is TGTGCCAGCAGCACCGGGACGCAGGGACGTGAAGCTTTCTTT.

This chain uses TRBV27 with TRBJ1-2; D call uncertain. Germline V gene lookup returns CDR1 MNHEY and CDR2 SMNVEV (reference sequence). The CDR3 contains 14 residues. V was shortened by 0 bases and J by 5 bases, with 10 bases between the two germline ends. The CDR3 sequence: CASSLSSTLYGYTF. CDR3 nucleotide sequence: TGTGCCAGCAGTTTATCCTCAACCCTATATGGCTACACCTTC.

J is TRBJ1-2 and V is TRBV27; a possible D gene is TRBD1 (6 bases). Germline V gives CDR1 MNHEY, CDR2 SMNVEV (reference sequence). The V and J ends lost 2 bases and 0 bases respectively, with 10 bases between them. This CDR3 has 15 residues. The CDR3 DNA reads as TGTGCCAGCAGTTTAACCCGGACAGCTAACTATGGCTACACCTTC. Translating gives CASSLTRTANYGYTF.

V and J are TRBV18 and TRBJ1-2; TRBD1 might be the D (5 bases). Germline V gene lookup returns CDR1 KGHSH and CDR2 LQKENI. The V end lost 3 bases, the J end lost 2 bases, and 7 bases lay between the germline ends. The CDR3 contains 13 residues. The DNA for the CDR3 is TGTGCCAGCTCACCCGGGGGGAACTATGGCTACACCTTC. Protein: CASSPGGNYGYTF.

The rearrangement links TRBV18 to TRBJ1-6, with a possible D match to TRBD1 (5 bases). The CDR3 sequence is 17 residues long. V gave up 6 bases and J gave up 1 base, with 16 bases separating them. Germline V gene sequence: CDR1 KGHSH, CDR2 LQKENI. As DNA, the CDR3 is TGTGCCAGCTCCTCGGGGCCAAGGTATTCCTATAATTCACCCCTCCACTTT. It codes for CASSSGPRYSYNSPLHF.

This rearrangement joins TRBV15 to TRBJ2-7; 11 positions match TRBD1. Germline V gene lookup returns CDR1 LNHNV and CDR2 YYDKDF (reference sequence). The CDR3 runs to 13 residues. The V gene end was trimmed by 8 bases and the J gene end by 2 bases; junction bases not matched to a gene: 2. CDR3 loop: CATRTGGAYEQYF. CDR3 in DNA: TGTGCCACCCGGACAGGGGGCGCCTACGAGCAGTACTTC.

Only a few counts were recorded for this clone. The CDR3 DNA reads as TGTGCCAGCAGCCAAGACAGAAGGTACATGAACACTGAAGCTTTCTTT. Amino acids: CASSQDRRYMNTEAFF. The gene calls are TRBV14 and TRBJ1-1; unclear D gene. Trimming shortened V by 0 bases and J by 0 bases, and 11 bases separated the two germline ends. Germline CDR1 is SGHDN and CDR2 is FVKESK. This CDR3 comprises 16 residues.

In this sample, this clone turned up many times. V usage is TRBV28 and J usage is TRBJ1-3; D is ambiguous. The CDR3 runs to 14 residues. CDR1 and CDR2 from the germline V gene are MDHEN and SYDVKM. The V end lost 5 bases, the J end lost 4 bases, and 12 bases lay between the germline ends. CDR3 sequence reads: CASSPPVRGNTIYF. DNA of the CDR3: TGTGCCAGCAGTCCCCCGGTTAGGGGAAACACCATATATTTT.

CDR3 DNA sequence: TGTGCCAGCAGCGCGGCAGGGCGGGAAAAACTGTTTTTT. Its translation is CASSAAGREKLFF. This chain joins TRBV5-4 and TRBJ1-4; weak D call: TRBD1 (5 bases). Germline V gene data show CDR1 as SGHNT and CDR2 as YYREEE (reference sequence). The CDR3 sequence is 13 residues long. V was cut by 4 bases and J by 8 bases, with 12 bases left in between.

The chain employs TRBV25-1 and TRBJ2-5; D possibly uses TRBD1 or TRBD2 (5 bases each). Per the germline V gene, CDR1 is MGHDK and CDR2 is SYGVNS. V was cut by 3 bases and J by 6 bases, with 17 bases left in between. The CDR3 loop spans 15 amino acids. The CDR3 sequence is CASSDGARSTKTQYF. CDR3 bases: TGTGCCAGCAGTGACGGGGCTAGGAGTACGAAGACCCAGTACTTC. Full variable domain (remainder filled in from reference TRBV25-1 and TRBJ2-5): EADIYQTPRYLVIGTGKKITLECSQTMGHDKMYWYQQDPGMELHLIHYSYGVNSTEKGDLSSESTVSRIRTEHFPLTLESARPSHTSQYLCASSDGARSTKTQYFGPGTRLLVL.

The V call is TRBV5-4, the J call TRBJ1-3, with TRBD1 identical over 10 bases. There are 17 residues in the CDR3. With 4 bases clipped from V and 4 bases from J, the junction kept 11 bases outside the gene matches. Germline CDR1 is SGHNT and CDR2 is YYREEE (reference sequence). Written as DNA, the CDR3 is TGTGCCAGCAGCCCCCCTAGGACAGGGGGTGAAGGAAACACCATATATTTT. Its translation is CASSPPRTGGEGNTIYF. Filled out from reference TRBV5-4 and TRBJ1-3, the complete variable domain reads ETGVTQSPTHLIKTRGQQVTLRCSSQSGHNTVSWYQQALGQGPQFIFQYYREEENGRGNFPPRFSGLQFPNYSSELNVNALELDDSALYLCASSPPRTGGEGNTIYFGEGSWLTVV.

CDR3 protein: CAATSGGPDTQYF. In DNA, the CDR3 is TGTGCCGCAACTAGCGGGGGTCCAGATACGCAGTATTTT. V and J are TRBV30 and TRBJ2-3; 11 bases fit TRBD2. V was pared by 8 bases and J by 4 bases, with 5 bases of the junction left unmatched. Germline CDR1 and CDR2: GTSNPN and SVGIG (reference sequence). This CDR3 has 13 amino acids.

This clone was found a few times. The CDR3 DNA is TGCGCCAGCAGCCTGGGACAGGGTGTGCAGTACTTC. Translated, it gives CASSLGQGVQYF. The chain combines TRBV5-1 with TRBJ2-7; 9 bases fit TRBD1. The ends lost 4 bases at V and 9 bases at J; junction bases unmatched: 5. Germline values: CDR1 SGHRS, CDR2 YFSETQ. The CDR3 covers 12 residues.

CDR3 sequence (DNA): TGTGCCAGCAGCTTAGGAGTGGGGAAGGTTATTTGGGGCTACACCTTC. Translating gives CASSLGVGKVIWGYTF. The chain is built from TRBV7-2 and TRBJ1-2, with unresolved D. The CDR3 spans 16 residues. Germline-derived CDR1 and CDR2 are SGHTA and FQGNSA. Trimming left V 1 base short and J 8 bases short, with 20 bases between. Combining the CDR3 with reference TRBV7-2 and TRBJ1-2 gives the whole variable domain GAGVSQSPSNKVTEKGKDVELRCDPISGHTALYWYRQSLGQGLEFLIYFQGNSAPDKSGLPSDRFSAERTGGSVSTLTIQRTQQEDSAVYLCASSLGVGKVIWGYTFGSGTRLTVV.

This sequence joins TRBV4-1 and TRBJ1-5; no definite D call. V shed 0 bases and J shed 1 base, with 7 bases lying between them. The CDR3 has 15 amino acids. CDR1 is MGHRA, CDR2 YSYEKL, per germline. The CDR3 coding sequence is TGCGCCAGCAGCCAAGAAATTGGGAGCAATCAGCCCCAGCATTTT. The encoded protein is CASSQEIGSNQPQHF.

The V call is TRBV5-1, the J call TRBJ2-5, with 7 positions matching TRBD1. Looked up from germline, CDR1 is SGHRS and CDR2 is YFSETQ. This CDR3 has 15 amino acids. Trimming took 2 bases from V and 4 from J; bases not matched to a gene: 8. The DNA for the CDR3 is TGCGCCAGCAGCTTTAACAGGGGAGTTGGAGAGACCCAGTACTTC. It specifies CASSFNRGVGETQYF.

The chain recombines TRBV19 with TRBJ1-1; D is unclear. Between the trimmed V and J ends, which lost 5 bases and 0 bases, there was a span of 10 bases. Germline-derived CDR1 and CDR2 are LNHDA and SQIVND (reference sequence). The CDR3 spans 14 residues. The CDR3: CASSFNTLNTEAFF. The CDR3 DNA follows: TGTGCCAGTAGTTTCAACACCTTGAACACTGAAGCTTTCTTT.

V and J are TRBV18 and TRBJ2-6, with a tentative D call TRBD1 (5 bases). The CDR3 has 15 amino acids. V gave up 6 bases and J gave up 4 bases, with 13 bases separating them. The germline V gene encodes CDR1 KGHSH and CDR2 LQKENI. CDR3 in DNA: TGTGCCAGCTCGCTTCAGGGCTCAGGGGCCAACGTCCTGACTTTC. Its translation is CASSLQGSGANVLTF.

The chain couples TRBV27 to TRBJ2-7; 11 bases are a match to TRBD2. The germline V gene has CDR1 MNHEY and CDR2 SMNVEV (reference sequence). There are 16 residues in the CDR3. V trimming: 2 bases; J trimming: 4 bases; junction bases outside the gene matches: 7. The CDR3 coding sequence is TGTGCCAGCAGTTTAGACCCTAGCGGGGGGAAGTACGAGCAGTACTTC. Translated, it gives CASSLDPSGGKYEQYF.

This chain links TRBV5-4 with TRBJ1-1, with 7 bases matching TRBD1. Per germline, CDR1 SGHNT and CDR2 YYREEE (reference sequence). CDR3 length: 13 residues. The junction had 1 base not matched to a gene; V was cut back by 0 bases and J by 5 bases. CDR3: CASSLDRGTEAFF. The CDR3 DNA sequence: TGTGCCAGCAGCTTGGACAGGGGTACTGAAGCTTTCTTT.